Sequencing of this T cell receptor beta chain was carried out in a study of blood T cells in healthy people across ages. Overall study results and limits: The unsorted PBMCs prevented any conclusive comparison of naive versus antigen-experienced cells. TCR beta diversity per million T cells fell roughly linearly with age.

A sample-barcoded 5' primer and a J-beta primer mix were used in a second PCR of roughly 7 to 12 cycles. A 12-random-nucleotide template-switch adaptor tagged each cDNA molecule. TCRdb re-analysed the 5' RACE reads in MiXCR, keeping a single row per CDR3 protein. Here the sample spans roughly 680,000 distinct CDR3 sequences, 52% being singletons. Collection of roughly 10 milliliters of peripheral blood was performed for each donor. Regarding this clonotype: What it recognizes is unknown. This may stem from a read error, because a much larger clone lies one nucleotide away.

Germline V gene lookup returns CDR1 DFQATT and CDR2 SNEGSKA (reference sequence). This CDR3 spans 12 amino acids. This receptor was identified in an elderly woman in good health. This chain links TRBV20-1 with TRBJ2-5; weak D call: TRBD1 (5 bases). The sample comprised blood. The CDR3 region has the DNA TGCAGTGCGGCAGGGAACCAAGAGACCCGGTACTTC. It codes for CSAAGNQETRYF.